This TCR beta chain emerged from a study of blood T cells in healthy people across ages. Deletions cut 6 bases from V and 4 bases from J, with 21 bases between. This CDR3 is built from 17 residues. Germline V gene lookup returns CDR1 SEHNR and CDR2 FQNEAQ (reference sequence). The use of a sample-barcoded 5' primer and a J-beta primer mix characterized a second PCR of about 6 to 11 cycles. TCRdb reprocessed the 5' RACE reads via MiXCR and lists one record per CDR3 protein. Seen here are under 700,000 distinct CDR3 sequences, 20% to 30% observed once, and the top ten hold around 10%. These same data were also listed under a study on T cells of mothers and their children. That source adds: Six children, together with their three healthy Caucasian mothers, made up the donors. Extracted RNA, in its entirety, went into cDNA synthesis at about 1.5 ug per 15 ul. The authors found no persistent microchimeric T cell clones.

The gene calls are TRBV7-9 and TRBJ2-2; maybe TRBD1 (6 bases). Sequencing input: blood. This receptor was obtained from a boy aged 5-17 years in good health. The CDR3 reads CASRGIYGTNLTGELFF. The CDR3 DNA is TGTGCCAGCAGGGGGATATACGGGACAAATCTCACCGGGGAGCTGTTTTTT.